These 17 T cell receptor beta chains originate from one sample sequenced in a study of cytomegalovirus exposure and HLA in healthy donors. TCRdb's table, derived via immunoSEQ multiplex PCR, lists solely in-frame clones and lacks some. The sample contains roughly 150,000 clones, approximately 90% of which appear only once. What was sequenced was PBMCs. All receptors come from a young man in good health and CMV-seronegative.

This chain joins TRBV4-2 and TRBJ1-1; unclear D gene. CDR3 length: 14 amino acids. Trimming removed 1 base at V and 4 bases at J, with 10 bases between. The germline V gene has CDR1 LGHNA and CDR2 YNFKEQ. CDR3 protein: CASSQAPGTTEAFF. CDR3 nucleotide sequence: TGTGCCAGCAGCCAAGCACCAGGAACCACTGAAGCTTTCTTT.

This chain connects TRBV30 to TRBJ2-1; maybe TRBD1 (5 bases). This CDR3 region has 14 residues. The germline V and J ends were trimmed by 1 base and 1 base, with 8 bases remaining between them. Germline V CDR1 and CDR2: GTSNPN, SVGIG (reference sequence). The CDR3 coding sequence is TGTGCCTGGAGTGCGAAGGGGTCCTACAATGAGCAGTTCTTC. Translation: CAWSAKGSYNEQFF.

The V call is TRBV11-3, the J call TRBJ1-1; no reliable D call. CDR3 length: 13 residues. CDR1 is SGHNT, CDR2 YENEEA, per germline. Between the trimmed V and J ends, which lost 7 bases and 3 bases, there was a span of 12 bases. Here the CDR3 reads CASTLDGDTEAFF. CDR3 nucleotide sequence: TGTGCCAGCACCCTAGACGGGGACACTGAAGCTTTCTTT.

The chain joins TRBV19 to TRBJ1-1, with D hard to call. Trimming removed 9 bases from V and 2 bases from J, with 7 bases in between. CDR3 size: 11 residues. In germline, CDR1 is LNHDA, CDR2 SQIVND (reference sequence). The CDR3 protein is CASQTNTEAFF. DNA for the CDR3: TGTGCCAGCCAAACTAACACTGAAGCTTTCTTT.

This chain links TRBV11-3 with TRBJ2-1, with TRBD2 matching over 7 bases. Germline V CDR1 and CDR2: SGHNT, YENEEA. The V gene end was trimmed by 4 bases and the J gene end by 8 bases; junction bases not matched to a gene: 5. This CDR3 comprises 13 residues. The CDR3 is CASSWGGRDEQFF. Here the CDR3 DNA reads TGTGCCAGCAGCTGGGGCGGGAGAGATGAGCAGTTCTTC.

This chain connects TRBV16 to TRBJ1-2; 11 bases align to TRBD1. CDR3 length equals 15 residues. The V segment lost 4 bases and the J segment 2 bases; nucleotides outside the gene matches: 3. The germline V gene encodes CDR1 KGHSY and CDR2 FQNENV. The CDR3 DNA is TGTGCCAGCAGCCCAGGACAGGGGGCGAACTATGGCTACACCTTC. This codes for CASSPGQGANYGYTF.

The V and J genes are TRBV9 and TRBJ2-3, with a tentative D call TRBD2 (5 bases). The CDR3 covers 16 residues. V was cut by 0 bases and J by 2 bases, with 13 bases left in between. CDR1 is SGDLS and CDR2 is YYNGEE in the germline V gene. CDR3 in DNA: TGTGCCAGCAGCGTAGCTGGACTTACAGACACAGATACGCAGTATTTT. It codes for CASSVAGLTDTDTQYF. Together with reference TRBV9 and TRBJ2-3, the CDR3 gives the full variable domain: DSGVTQTPKHLITATGQRVTLRCSPRSGDLSVYWYQQSLDQGLQFLIQYYNGEERAKGNILERFSAQQFPDLHSELNLSSLELGDSALYFCASSVAGLTDTDTQYFGPGTRLTVL.

CDR3 sequence: CASSSTGYEQYV. In DNA form, the CDR3 reads TGTGCCAGCAGTTCGACAGGGTATGAGCAGTACGTC. This chain links TRBV5-6 with TRBJ2-7; 7 nucleotides match TRBD1. J lost 7 bases, V lost 5 bases, and 6 bases had no gene match. The CDR3 has 12 amino acids. Germline CDR1 reads SGHDT; CDR2 reads YYEEEE.

This rearrangement joins TRBV18 to TRBJ1-1, with 7 bases aligning to TRBD1. CDR3 length equals 16 residues. CDR1 and CDR2 from the germline V gene are KGHSH and LQKENI. Trimming cost V 2 bases and J 0 bases; bases outside gene matches: 6. This CDR3 is CASSPWDRPLNTEAFF. The DNA for the CDR3 is TGTGCCAGCTCACCATGGGACAGACCATTGAACACTGAAGCTTTCTTT. The full variable domain, its missing parts supplied by reference TRBV18 and TRBJ1-1, is NAGVMQNPRHLVRRRGQEARLRCSPMKGHSHVYWYRQLPEEGLKFMVYLQKENIIDESGMPKERFSAEFPKEGPSILRIQQVVRGDSAAYFCASSPWDRPLNTEAFFGQGTRLTVV.

The chain is built from TRBV15 and TRBJ2-7, with TRBD1 as a possible D gene (5 bases). The CDR3 spans 14 residues. Germline lookup yields CDR1 LNHNV and CDR2 YYDKDF (reference sequence). With 5 bases removed from V and 2 bases from J, the gap between germline ends came to 13 bases. DNA of the CDR3: TGTGCCACCAGCCCCAACAGGTTAGCCTACGAGCAGTACGTC. Protein sequence: CATSPNRLAYEQYV.

This sequence joins TRBV11-3 and TRBJ2-7; no clear D gene. V gave up 3 bases and J gave up 3 bases, with 9 bases separating them. This CDR3 region has 13 residues. Germline lookup yields CDR1 SGHNT and CDR2 YENEEA. The CDR3 sequence: CASSFAGFYEQYV. In nucleotides, the CDR3 is TGTGCCAGCAGCTTCGCAGGTTTCTACGAGCAGTACGTC.

The chain employs TRBV15 and TRBJ2-2, with D possibly matching TRBD2 (6 bases). The CDR3 loop spans 12 amino acids. Deletions cut 8 bases from V and 5 bases from J, with 9 bases between. CDR1 is LNHNV and CDR2 is YYDKDF in the germline V gene (reference sequence). For the CDR3, the DNA is TGTGCCACCCGAGCGGGTACCGGGGAGCTGTTTTTT. It codes for CATRAGTGELFF.

V usage is TRBV6-5 and J usage is TRBJ1-6; perhaps TRBD1 as D (6 bases). V lost 0 bases and J lost 10, with 16 bases in between. The germline CDR1 and CDR2 sequences are MNHEY and SVGAGI. The CDR3 totals 16 residues. CDR3 DNA: TGTGCCAGCAGTTACTCGCCGGGACAAGTAACCTCACCCCTCCACTTT. This codes for CASSYSPGQVTSPLHF.

The chain joins TRBV5-1 to TRBJ2-1, with TRBD1 matching 8 bases. This CDR3 spans 14 amino acids. Germline assignment: CDR1 SGHRS and CDR2 YFSETQ. With 6 bases clipped from V and 5 bases from J, the junction kept 7 bases outside the gene matches. In DNA form, the CDR3 reads TGCGCCAGCACCCAGGACAGGGAAAACAATGAGCAGTTCTTC. It is translated as CASTQDRENNEQFF. Full variable domain (remainder filled in from reference TRBV5-1 and TRBJ2-1): KAGVTQTPRYLIKTRGQQVTLSCSPISGHRSVSWYQQTPGQGLQFLFEYFSETQRNKGNFPGRFSGRQFSNSRSEMNVSTLELGDSALYLCASTQDRENNEQFFGPGTRLTVL.

This chain uses TRBV6-1 with TRBJ2-1; maybe TRBD2 (5 bases). The ends were cut back, 2 bases at V and 6 bases at J, with 14 bases in the middle. CDR3 length equals 15 residues. The V gene's germline CDR1 is MNHNS and CDR2 SASEGT. The CDR3 region is CASSEFPVEGNEQFF. CDR3 DNA sequence: TGTGCCAGCAGTGAATTCCCCGTAGAGGGCAATGAGCAGTTCTTC.

The chain has TRBV9 and TRBJ2-1; unclear D gene. The CDR3 sequence is 16 residues long. Germline assignment: CDR1 SGDLS and CDR2 YYNGEE. With 0 bases removed from V and 0 bases from J, the gap between germline ends came to 10 bases. The CDR3 loop is CASSVGSPSSYNEQFF. The CDR3 region has the DNA TGTGCCAGCAGCGTAGGCTCCCCCAGCTCCTACAATGAGCAGTTCTTC.

J is TRBJ1-1 and V is TRBV13, with D maybe TRBD1 (6 bases). With 6 bases removed from V and 3 bases from J, the gap between germline ends came to 20 bases. The V gene's germline CDR1 is PRHDT and CDR2 FYEKMQ (reference sequence). This CDR3 comprises 16 residues. The CDR3 region has the DNA TGTGCCAGCAGATTCGAACAGGGACGAGGTCACACTGAAGCTTTCTTT. As protein: CASRFEQGRGHTEAFF.